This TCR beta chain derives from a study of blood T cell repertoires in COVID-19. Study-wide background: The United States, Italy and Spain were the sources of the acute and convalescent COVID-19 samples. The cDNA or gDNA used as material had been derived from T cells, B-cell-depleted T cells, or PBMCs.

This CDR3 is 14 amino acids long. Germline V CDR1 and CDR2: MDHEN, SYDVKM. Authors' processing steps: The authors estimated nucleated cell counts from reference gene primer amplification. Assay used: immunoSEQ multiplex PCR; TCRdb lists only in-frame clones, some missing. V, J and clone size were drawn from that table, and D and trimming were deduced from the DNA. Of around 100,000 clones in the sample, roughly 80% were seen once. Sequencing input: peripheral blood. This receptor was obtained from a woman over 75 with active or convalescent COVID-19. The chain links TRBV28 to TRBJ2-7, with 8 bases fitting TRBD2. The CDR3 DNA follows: TGTGCGCGCCGGGGGGGAACCAGCTCCTACGAGCAGTACTTC. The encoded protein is CARRGGTSSYEQYF.